Listed below are T cell receptor beta chains from one sample, sequenced in a study of cytomegalovirus exposure and HLA in healthy donors. Generated by immunoSEQ multiplex PCR, the TCRdb table keeps only in-frame clones and is missing some. The sample includes 150,000 to 200,000 clones, roughly four fifths of them seen just once. The sequencing sample was made of PBMCs. The origin of the receptors is a girl aged 2-10 years in good health and CMV-seropositive. CDR3s include the opening cysteine and the closing phenylalanine or tryptophan.

J gene | V gene | CDR3 length | CDR3 protein
TRBJ2-5 | TRBV5-8 | 16 | CASSFGSGVQEETQYF
TRBJ2-2 | TRBV5-1 | 17 | CASSLSGRTANTGELFF
TRBJ2-2 | TRBV7-2 | 15 | CASSSSVGDRSELFF
TRBJ2-7 | TRBV4-1 | 18 | CASSQERDWTSGSYEQYF
TRBJ1-5 | TRBV27 | 16 | CASSPINRGGNQPQHF
TRBJ2-5 | TRBV7-9 | 15 | CASSLGLAGVETQYF
TRBJ1-2 | TRBV10-3 | 13 | CAITDDRVYGYPF
TRBJ1-1 | TRBV30 | 13 | CAWNPGTFHEAFF
TRBJ2-3 | TRBV10-1 | 16 | CASSEGTPGSTDTQYF
TRBJ1-2 | TRBV4-1 | 16 | CASSQGTLAVYYGYTF
TRBJ2-7 | TRBV28 | 12 | CASSVTGPEQYF
TRBJ1-5 | TRBV29-1 | 12 | CSVRDSDQPQHF
TRBJ1-5 | TRBV6-1 | 14 | CASRWTGISQPQHF
TRBJ2-2 | TRBV5-1 | 17 | CASSFSGGGTNTGELFF
TRBJ2-1 | TRBV7-9 | 16 | CASSLIGAGGYNEQFF
TRBJ2-7 | TRBV7-9 | 16 | CASSLGSAGERHEQYF
TRBJ2-1 | TRBV2 | 11 | CASSEGLAEVF
TRBJ2-2 | TRBV30 | 17 | CAWSVIERDLAAGELFF
TRBJ2-3 | TRBV4-1 | 17 | CASSGTSGRRGTDTQYF
TRBJ2-1 | TRBV5-1 | 17 | CASSLGRGSGRAYEQFF
TRBJ2-7 | TRBV10-3 | 16 | CAMGTPRGGISYEQYF
TRBJ1-1 | TRBV18 | 13 | CASSPGQSTEAFF
TRBJ2-5 | TRBV7-9 | 13 | CASSFDSQETQYF
TRBJ1-4 | TRBV7-9 | 16 | CASSLARTGANEKLFF
TRBJ2-1 | TRBV25-1 | 18 | CASSDLLAGGRPYNEQFF
TRBJ2-1 | TRBV5-4 | 15 | CASTADRGHYNEQFF
TRBJ2-5 | TRBV6-1 | 14 | CASRLWDSQETQYF
TRBJ2-6 | TRBV6-4 | 16 | CASSPAGDSGANVLTF
TRBJ1-5 | TRBV30 | 14 | CAWSLGQGHQPQHF
TRBJ2-3 | TRBV6-1 | 17 | CASSKGRDRAITDTQYF
TRBJ2-7 | TRBV7-8 | 17 | CASSFRGTGQGNYEQYF
TRBJ1-2 | TRBV4-1 | 16 | CASSQWWGGLSYGYTF
TRBJ2-3 | TRBV5-1 | 14 | CASTLKAFGDTQYF
TRBJ2-7 | TRBV5-4 | 15 | CASSLAAGPSYEQYF
TRBJ1-5 | TRBV28 | 15 | CASSLPLQGRQPQHF
TRBJ2-5 | TRBV9 | 15 | CASSEAGTSGETQYF
TRBJ1-2 | TRBV28 | 16 | CASSQIETGSSYGYTF
TRBJ2-5 | TRBV2 | 14 | CASGPQGTGETQYF
TRBJ2-2 | TRBV28 | 13 | CAVSGRNTGELFF
TRBJ2-7 | TRBV28 | 15 | CASSLFPGGSYEQYF
TRBJ2-2 | TRBV30 | 15 | CAWRRGDMGTGELFF
TRBJ2-7 | TRBV11-1 | 14 | CASSTTGVRYEQYF
TRBJ1-1 | TRBV7-9 | 15 | CSSSLLGGGGTEAFF
TRBJ2-5 | TRBV2 | 13 | CASSDGRGETQYF
TRBJ1-2 | TRBV6-5 | 12 | CASGKRSYGYTF
TRBJ2-7 | TRBV6-1 | 16 | CASSEVGLAETYEQYF
TRBJ2-7 | TRBV2 | 15 | CASSEDRDSGYEQYF
TRBJ2-1 | TRBV2 | 13 | CASRWTGDNEQFF
TRBJ2-7 | TRBV5-6 | 15 | CASSRQGTIFYEQYF
TRBJ2-2 | TRBV7-6 | 15 | CASSLASGPTGELFF
TRBJ2-5 | TRBV5-1 | 14 | CASRPLAGGETQYF
TRBJ1-1 | TRBV5-6 | 14 | CASSLNRGDTEAFF